This TCR beta chain is from a study of T-cell reconstitution after alpha-beta-depleted transplantation in children. Of note for this clonotype: Possible read error: a much larger clone is one base away.

The authors prepared the TCRbeta library with unique molecular identifiers. TCRdb itself ran the PCR reads through MiXCR, one entry per CDR3 protein. The sample has roughly 120,000 distinct CDR3 sequences, 10% seen once. The material was PBMCs from the stem cell graft donor, obtained from the stem cell graft. The TCR comes from a human donor who donated a stem cell graft to a child with acute lymphoblastic leukemia.

As DNA, the CDR3 is TGTGCCAGCAGTCCCCACGACCCTCTTTATTGCTACACCTTC. Translating gives CASSPHDPLYCYTF. The chain is built from TRBV27 and TRBJ1-2; D unclear. The CDR3 has 14 amino acids. The V gene's germline CDR1 is MNHEY and CDR2 SMNVEV (reference sequence). V was cut by 5 bases and J by 9 bases, with 19 bases left in between.